This T cell receptor (beta chain) came from a study of shared clonotypes between healthy human individuals. Data came from immunoSEQ multiplex PCR; TCRdb stores just in-frame clones and leaves some out. The sample contains 1,100,000 or so clones, about 84% of which appear only once. Study observations and caveats: Generation probability values for non-shared clonotypes were lower than those for clonotypes shared by all four donors. The expectation was that sequencing depth would affect clonotype sharing among donors.

Germline values: CDR1 SQVTM, CDR2 ANQGSEA. This CDR3 region has 11 residues. V lost 4 bases and J lost 7, with 10 bases in between. To note about this clone: The antigen is not known.

Sequencing used memory CD4+ T cells from PBMCs. Subset given: CD45RA-negative fraction. V usage is TRBV29-1 and J usage is TRBJ2-5; D is undetermined. The TCR originated in a man younger than 35 in good health. Some clones in this sample may be carry-over from other donors' samples. The CDR3 DNA reads as TGCAGCGTTGTGACCTCTGGGACCCAGTACTTC. It encodes CSVVTSGTQYF.